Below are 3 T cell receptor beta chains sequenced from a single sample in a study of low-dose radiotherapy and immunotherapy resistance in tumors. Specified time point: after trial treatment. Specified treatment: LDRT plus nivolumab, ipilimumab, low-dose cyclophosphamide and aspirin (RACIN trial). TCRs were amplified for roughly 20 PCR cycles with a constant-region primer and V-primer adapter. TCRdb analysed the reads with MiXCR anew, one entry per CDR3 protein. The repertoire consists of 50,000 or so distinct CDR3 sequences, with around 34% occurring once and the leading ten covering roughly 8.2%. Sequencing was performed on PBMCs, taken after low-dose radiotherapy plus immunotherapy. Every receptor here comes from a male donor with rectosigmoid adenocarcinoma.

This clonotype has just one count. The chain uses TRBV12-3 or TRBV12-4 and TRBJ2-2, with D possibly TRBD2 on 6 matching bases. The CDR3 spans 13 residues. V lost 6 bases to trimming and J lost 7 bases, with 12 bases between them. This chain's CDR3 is CASSTRGGGELFF. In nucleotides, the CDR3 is TGTGCCAGCAGCACCCGGGGAGGCGGGGAGCTGTTTTTT.

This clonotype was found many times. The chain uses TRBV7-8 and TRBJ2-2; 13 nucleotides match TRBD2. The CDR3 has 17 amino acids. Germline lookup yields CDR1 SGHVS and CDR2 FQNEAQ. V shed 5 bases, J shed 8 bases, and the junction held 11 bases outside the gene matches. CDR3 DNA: TGTGCCAGCAGCCCCCGCGGGGGACTAGCGGGGTCAGGGGAGCTGTTTTTT. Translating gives CASSPRGGLAGSGELFF.

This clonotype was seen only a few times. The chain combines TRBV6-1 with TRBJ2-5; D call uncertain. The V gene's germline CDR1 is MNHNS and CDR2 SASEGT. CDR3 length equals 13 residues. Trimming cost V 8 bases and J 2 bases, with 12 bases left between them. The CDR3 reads CASLAGSQETQYF. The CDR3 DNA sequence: TGTGCCAGCCTGGCCGGATCACAAGAGACCCAGTACTTC.